A single sample is the source of the 29 T cell receptor beta chains below, sequenced in a study of Ad26.COV2.S vaccination and SARS-CoV-2 variants. Treatment specified: roughly 19 received Ad26.COV2.S at low or high dose, single or two shots; several received placebo; per-sample allocation not given. Sample collection was performed on day 63 after the first vaccine or placebo injection. Here immunoSEQ multiplex PCR was the method, and the copy in TCRdb shows in-frame clones only, minus some. The sample contains approximately 400,000 clones, 70% to 90% of which appear only once. The sequencing here drew on peripheral blood, taken in a trial of Ad26.COV2.S vaccine versus placebo. These receptors all come from a person aged 18-65 years who received the Ad26.COV2.S COVID-19 vaccine or a placebo.

The V gene is TRBV7-9, the J gene TRBJ2-7; tentative D call: TRBD1 (6 bases). The V end lost 5 bases, the J end lost 2 bases, and 13 bases lay between the germline ends. Germline V gene lookup returns CDR1 SEHNR and CDR2 FQNEAQ (reference sequence). The length of the CDR3 is 14 residues. In nucleotides, the CDR3 is TGTGCCAGCAGCCCACAGGGAACCACCTACGAGCAGTACTTC. The encoded protein is CASSPQGTTYEQYF.

This clone was counted ten times or more. This chain joins TRBV9 and TRBJ2-1; D uncertain. The CDR3 sequence is 13 residues long. Trimming pared 4 bases from V and 5 bases from J, leaving 10 bases between. Per germline, CDR1 SGDLS and CDR2 YYNGEE. The CDR3 sequence is CASSSHPNNEQFF. DNA for the CDR3: TGTGCCAGCAGCTCTCACCCTAACAATGAGCAGTTCTTC. The complete variable domain, with remaining parts taken from reference TRBV9 and TRBJ2-1, reads DSGVTQTPKHLITATGQRVTLRCSPRSGDLSVYWYQQSLDQGLQFLIQYYNGEERAKGNILERFSAQQFPDLHSELNLSSLELGDSALYFCASSSHPNNEQFFGPGTRLTVL.

This chain joins TRBV30 and TRBJ2-1, with 9 bases fitting TRBD2. Germline V gene lookup returns CDR1 GTSNPN and CDR2 SVGIG (reference sequence). The CDR3 sequence is 16 residues long. V lost 4 bases and J lost 2; bases outside the gene matches: 9. The CDR3 here is CAWKLAGAPTYNEQFF. In nucleotides, the CDR3 is TGTGCCTGGAAATTAGCGGGAGCACCAACCTACAATGAGCAGTTCTTC.

V and J are TRBV7-6 and TRBJ2-1; no definite D call. Trimming shortened V by 2 bases and J by 6 bases, and 14 bases separated the two germline ends. The CDR3 is 15 residues long. The V gene's germline CDR1 is SGHVS and CDR2 FNYEAQ. The CDR3 is CASSLYRAGSNEQFF. DNA of the CDR3: TGTGCCAGCAGCTTATATAGGGCAGGAAGCAATGAGCAGTTCTTC.

This chain links TRBV5-4 with TRBJ2-5; D unresolved. Germline V gene lookup returns CDR1 SGHNT and CDR2 YYREEE (reference sequence). Trimming cost V 1 base and J 5 bases, with 12 bases left between them. The CDR3 extends over 14 amino acids. CDR3 sequence: CASSLRLEAETQYF. Here the CDR3 DNA reads TGTGCCAGCAGCTTGAGGCTAGAAGCGGAGACCCAGTACTTC.

This clone was seen a handful of times. In DNA form, the CDR3 reads TGTGCCAGCAACCGCGCGGGGAGGGACACCGGGGAGCTGTTTTTT. Protein product: CASNRAGRDTGELFF. The rearrangement uses TRBV27 and TRBJ2-2, with 7 bases matching TRBD2. The CDR3 covers 15 residues. CDR1 and CDR2 from the germline V gene are MNHEY and SMNVEV (reference sequence). V was pared by 7 bases and J by 3 bases, with 8 bases of the junction left unmatched.

In its sample, this clone was seen once. The gene calls are TRBV3-1 (or the pseudogene TRBV3-2) and TRBJ2-2; 8 nucleotides match TRBD2. The V gene's germline CDR1 is LGHDT and CDR2 YNNKEL (reference sequence). V lost 1 base to trimming and J lost 1 base; unmatched junction nucleotides: 2. CDR3 length: 16 amino acids. This CDR3 is CASSQVAGGNTGELFF. DNA of the CDR3: TGTGCCAGCAGCCAAGTGGCGGGAGGGAACACCGGGGAGCTGTTTTTT.

The chain carries TRBV4-1 and TRBJ2-2; unclear D gene. Germline CDR1 is MGHRA and CDR2 is YSYEKL. V lost 1 base to trimming and J lost 5 bases, with 8 bases between them. The CDR3 contains 14 residues. This chain's CDR3 is CASSQVPGTGELFF. In DNA, the CDR3 is TGCGCCAGCAGCCAAGTTCCCGGGACCGGGGAGCTGTTTTTT.

This chain joins TRBV24-1 and TRBJ2-2; no firm D call. The CDR3 is 16 amino acids. Germline CDR1 reads KGHDR; CDR2 reads SFDVKD. Trimming pared 1 base from V and 1 base from J, leaving 9 bases between. The CDR3 DNA sequence: TGTGCCACCAGTGATTTAGGTAGGAAGAACACCGGGGAGCTGTTTTTT. It encodes CATSDLGRKNTGELFF.

The chain carries TRBV5-4 and TRBJ1-6, with 7 nucleotides matching TRBD1. In germline, CDR1 is SGHNT, CDR2 YYREEE (reference sequence). Trimming took 4 bases from V and 6 from J; bases not matched to a gene: 4. CDR3 size: 14 residues. DNA of the CDR3: TGTGCCAGCAGCCTGGGGACAGTTAATTCACCCCTCCACTTT. Translation: CASSLGTVNSPLHF.

This chain links TRBV4-1 with TRBJ1-5, with 7 positions matching TRBD1. V trimming: 5 bases; J trimming: 5 bases; junction bases outside the gene matches: 9. CDR1 MGHRA and CDR2 YSYEKL come from the germline V gene. The length of the CDR3 is 15 residues. CDR3 nucleotides: TGCGCCAGCAGCGCAACGGGGCAGGGGGATCAGCCCCAGCATTTT. Its protein is CASSATGQGDQPQHF.

CDR3 sequence: CSVVKSGGYDPYNEQFF. The CDR3 DNA reads TGCAGCGTTGTCAAGAGTGGAGGCTACGATCCCTACAATGAGCAGTTCTTC. The chain recombines TRBV29-1 with TRBJ2-1; tentatively, D is TRBD2 (5 bases). The ends were cut back, 4 bases at V and 2 bases at J, with 21 bases in the middle. Germline V CDR1 and CDR2: SQVTM, ANQGSEA. CDR3 length: 17 residues.

The J gene is TRBJ2-2, the V gene TRBV4-3; the match to TRBD2 covers 9 bases. In germline, CDR1 is LGHNA, CDR2 YSLEER. This CDR3 is built from 18 residues. V dropped 3 bases and J dropped 3; count of bases not matched to a gene: 11. CDR3 region: CASSQIGVTSGYTGELFF. In nucleotides, the CDR3 is TGCGCCAGCAGCCAGATCGGGGTGACTAGCGGATACACCGGGGAGCTGTTTTTT.

Written as DNA, the CDR3 is TGTGCCAGCAGTGTTAACAGGGATCAGCCCCAGCATTTT. Translated, it gives CASSVNRDQPQHF. V usage is TRBV27 and J usage is TRBJ1-5, with D maybe TRBD1 (6 bases). Germline CDR1 is MNHEY and CDR2 is SMNVEV (reference sequence). The ends were cut back, 5 bases at V and 5 bases at J, with 10 bases in the middle. The CDR3 spans 13 residues.

This rearrangement joins TRBV5-4 to TRBJ2-7, with a possible D match to TRBD1 (6 bases). This CDR3 contains 14 residues. The germline gives CDR1 SGHNT, CDR2 YYREEE (reference sequence). The ends were cut back, 2 bases at V and 0 bases at J, with 9 bases in the middle. The DNA for the CDR3 is TGTGCCAGCAGCTTAACAGGGTTCTCCTACGAGCAGTACTTC. Its translation is CASSLTGFSYEQYF.

The rearrangement joins TRBV5-6 to TRBJ2-5; D uncertain. Trimming cost V 0 bases and J 5 bases, with 17 bases left between them. From germline, CDR1 is SGHDT and CDR2 YYEEEE. The CDR3 extends over 16 amino acids. CDR3 region: CASSLVPDAQSETQYF. CDR3 nucleotides: TGTGCCAGCAGCTTGGTTCCGGATGCCCAGTCTGAGACCCAGTACTTC.

The chain carries TRBV18 and TRBJ2-1, with 11 nucleotides matching TRBD2. This CDR3 contains 16 residues. The V gene end was trimmed by 3 bases and the J gene end by 10 bases; junction bases not matched to a gene: 11. Germline CDR1 reads KGHSH; CDR2 reads LQKENI. Written as DNA, the CDR3 is TGTGCCAGCTCACCTGTCCTAGCGGGGGGCCTTGGGGAGCAGTTCTTC. This gives the protein CASSPVLAGGLGEQFF.

V gene TRBV10-3 combines with J gene TRBJ2-5, with 9 nucleotides matching TRBD2. Trimming took 7 bases from V and 4 from J; bases not matched to a gene: 7. Germline CDR1 reads ENHRY; CDR2 reads SYGVKD. This CDR3 is 14 amino acids long. The CDR3 DNA reads TGTGCCATCAACCCCGGACTAGCGATAGAGACCCAGTACTTC. The encoded protein is CAINPGLAIETQYF.

This chain links TRBV6-2 or TRBV6-3 with TRBJ2-7; 12 bases are a match to TRBD1. V shed 5 bases, J shed 2 bases, and the junction held 13 bases outside the gene matches. Germline CDR1 reads MNHEY; CDR2 reads SVGEGT. This CDR3 is 18 amino acids long. The CDR3 DNA is TGTGCCAGCAGTAAGGGACAGGGGGCGCGAAGAAGTCCCTACGAGCAGTACTTC. It specifies CASSKGQGARRSPYEQYF.

J is TRBJ1-5 and V is TRBV18, with 8 bases lining up with TRBD1. The V gene's germline CDR1 is KGHSH and CDR2 LQKENI. V lost 6 bases, J lost 3 bases, and 10 bases stayed unmatched. The CDR3 extends over 16 amino acids. The CDR3 loop reads CASSPRTGNHNQPQHF. CDR3 bases: TGTGCCAGCTCGCCTAGGACAGGGAACCACAATCAGCCCCAGCATTTT.

The V gene is TRBV5-1, the J gene TRBJ2-5; D is possibly TRBD2 (6 bases). The germline gives CDR1 SGHRS, CDR2 YFSETQ. This CDR3 has 15 amino acids. Trimming took 0 bases from V and 2 from J, leaving 11 bases between them. The CDR3 protein is CASSLVGGWQETQYF. The CDR3 nucleotides read TGCGCCAGCAGCTTGGTGGGGGGTTGGCAAGAGACCCAGTACTTC.

The chain has TRBV5-1 and TRBJ1-6; D remains ambiguous. The germline V gene has CDR1 SGHRS and CDR2 YFSETQ. The length of the CDR3 is 14 residues. V was shortened by 4 bases and J by 7 bases, with 12 bases between the two germline ends. The CDR3 here is CASSPTGENSPLHF. The CDR3 coding sequence is TGCGCCAGCAGCCCGACGGGAGAGAATTCACCCCTCCACTTT.

In this sample, this clone turned up many times. V usage is TRBV5-1 and J usage is TRBJ2-7, with D perhaps matching TRBD1 or TRBD2 (5 bases each). Germline-derived CDR1 and CDR2 are SGHRS and YFSETQ. The CDR3 sequence is 16 residues long. The V gene lost 4 bases and the J gene lost 6 bases, with 23 bases spanning the gap. In DNA form, the CDR3 reads TGCGCCAGCAGCCCCGGTCTCCGGGACGCCGGGGCCGAGCAGTACTTC. Amino acid sequence: CASSPGLRDAGAEQYF.

The chain is built from TRBV6-5 and TRBJ1-1; D might be TRBD1 (6 bases). The CDR3 length is 14 residues. V lost 4 bases and J 2 bases, leaving 11 bases between the germline ends. The germline gives CDR1 MNHEY, CDR2 SVGAGI. The CDR3 loop reads CASSSTGTNTEAFF. CDR3 in DNA: TGTGCCAGCAGTTCCACAGGGACTAACACTGAAGCTTTCTTT.

The V call is TRBV19, the J call TRBJ1-6; 10 bases line up with TRBD1. Germline V gene lookup returns CDR1 LNHDA and CDR2 SQIVND (reference sequence). J was trimmed by 8 bases and V by 6 bases; bases with no gene match: 1. The CDR3 is 13 residues long. Here the CDR3 DNA reads TGTGCCAGTAGGGACAGGGGGTATTCACCCCTCCACTTT. This encodes CASRDRGYSPLHF.

This chain joins TRBV12-5 and TRBJ2-5; maybe TRBD1 (6 bases). CDR3 length equals 15 residues. V lost 5 bases, J lost 2 bases, and 15 bases lay in between. Germline lookup yields CDR1 LGHNT and CDR2 FRNRAP. CDR3 region: CASGPGRTVQETQYF. In nucleotides, the CDR3 is TGTGCTAGTGGTCCCGGACGGACAGTTCAAGAGACCCAGTACTTC.

The gene calls are TRBV27 and TRBJ1-1; tentative D call: TRBD1 (6 bases). V was shortened by 9 bases and J by 2 bases, with 16 bases between the two germline ends. This CDR3 region has 14 residues. Germline V gene lookup returns CDR1 MNHEY and CDR2 SMNVEV (reference sequence). CDR3 nucleotides: TGTGCCAGTAGGCCGGGACACCTTAACACTGAAGCTTTCTTT. Protein: CASRPGHLNTEAFF.

The gene calls are TRBV5-6 and TRBJ1-5; 7 nucleotides line up with TRBD1. Trimming cost V 2 bases and J 6 bases; bases outside gene matches: 8. In germline, CDR1 is SGHDT, CDR2 YYEEEE. This CDR3 is 15 amino acids long. The CDR3 bases are TGTGCCAGCAGCTTAAAACCAGGGGGAGGTCAGCCCCAGCATTTT. It codes for CASSLKPGGGQPQHF.

CDR3 DNA: TGTGCCAGCAGCTTAGAAGCCAGGGGGCCCTACGAGCAGTACTTC. Amino acids: CASSLEARGPYEQYF. This chain uses TRBV7-6 with TRBJ2-7; 8 nucleotides match TRBD1. The ends lost 1 base at V and 2 bases at J; junction bases unmatched: 4. The CDR3 has 15 amino acids. Germline CDR1 SGHVS, CDR2 FNYEAQ.